One sample yielded the 8 T cell receptor beta chains listed below, sequenced in a study of Graves' ophthalmopathy and Graves' hyperthyroidism. The TCR beta CDR3 regions underwent amplification from RNA transcripts. After a first-round RT-PCR with HTBI primers, a second-round multiplex PCR was run. TCRdb used MiXCR to reprocess the multiplex PCR reads, holding one entry per CDR3 protein. The data contain under 400,000 distinct CDR3 sequences, about 17% of them singletons. The sample comprised peripheral blood. These receptor sequences come from an adult man with Graves' ophthalmopathy.

Many counts were recorded for this clonotype. The rearrangement uses TRBV12-3 or TRBV12-4 and TRBJ1-2; D gene ambiguous. The CDR3 totals 13 residues. V lost 4 bases, J lost 1 base, and 7 bases lay in between. The CDR3 DNA sequence: TGTGCCAGCAGTTCGGACCGTAACTATGGCTACACCTTC. It is translated as CASSSDRNYGYTF.

This clonotype was found many times. V gene TRBV30 combines with J gene TRBJ1-1; D unclear. The CDR3 has 13 amino acids. V shed 5 bases and J shed 1 base, with 11 bases lying between them. Germline loops: CDR1 GTSNPN, CDR2 SVGIG (reference sequence). CDR3 region: CAWCRRENTEAFF. The CDR3 DNA follows: TGTGCCTGGTGTCGACGGGAGAACACTGAAGCTTTCTTT. The whole variable domain, remainder taken from reference TRBV30 and TRBJ1-1, is SQTIHQWPATLVQPVGSPLSLECTVEGTSNPNLYWYRQAAGRGLQLLFYSVGIGQISSEVPQNLSASRPQDRQFILSSKKLLLSDSGFYLCAWCRRENTEAFFGQGTRLTVV.

This clonotype occurred many times. J is TRBJ2-7 and V is TRBV3-1; a possible D gene is TRBD2 (6 bases). V gave up 1 base and J gave up 3 bases, with 13 bases separating them. Germline CDR1 is LGHDT and CDR2 is YNNKEL (reference sequence). CDR3 length equals 15 residues. Here the CDR3 DNA reads TGTGCCAGCAGCCAAGGCCCTAGCGTCCACTACGAGCAGTACTTC. Its translation: CASSQGPSVHYEQYF.

Many counts were recorded for this clonotype. The chain couples TRBV20-1 to TRBJ2-7, with TRBD2 matching over 10 bases. There are 16 residues in the CDR3. The germline CDR1 and CDR2 sequences are DFQATT and SNEGSKA (reference sequence). With 1 base clipped from V and 5 bases from J, the junction kept 11 bases outside the gene matches. This CDR3 reads CSARALSGRAHDEQYF. The CDR3 DNA reads TGCAGTGCTAGAGCATTGAGCGGGAGGGCCCATGACGAGCAGTACTTC.

In nucleotides, the CDR3 is TGCAGTGCCTCCCGGGGGCCCAATGAGCAGTTCTTC. Its translation is CSASRGPNEQFF. J is TRBJ2-1 and V is TRBV20-1, with D possibly being TRBD1 or TRBD2 (6 bases each). Looked up from germline, CDR1 is DFQATT and CDR2 is SNEGSKA (reference sequence). This CDR3 contains 12 residues. V lost 6 bases and J lost 6, with 12 bases in between.

This clonotype has a count of ten or more. The rearrangement joins TRBV29-1 to TRBJ1-1; 7 nucleotides line up with TRBD1. Germline CDR1 reads SQVTM; CDR2 reads ANQGSEA. The CDR3 is 13 amino acids. Trimming removed 6 bases from V and 0 bases from J; junction bases left unmatched: 4. The CDR3 bases are TGCAGCGTAGGGACAGTTTTGAACACTGAAGCTTTCTTT. It translates to CSVGTVLNTEAFF.

This clonotype occurred many times. V usage is TRBV4-3 and J usage is TRBJ1-6, with D possibly being TRBD1 (5 bases). In germline, CDR1 is LGHNA, CDR2 YSLEER. CDR3 length: 15 amino acids. Trimming took 0 bases from V and 9 from J, leaving 12 bases between them. DNA of the CDR3: TGCGCCAGCAGCCAAGACGGCAGGGTTCCTTCACCCCTCCACTTT. It is translated as CASSQDGRVPSPLHF.

This clonotype has a count of ten or more. The CDR3 DNA follows: TGCAGTGCTAGAGCGTTGGGATTCGGCGCTGAAGCTTTCTTT. The encoded protein is CSARALGFGAEAFF. The V gene is TRBV20-1, the J gene TRBJ1-1; D gene ambiguous. CDR3 length: 14 amino acids. V lost 1 base to trimming and J lost 6 bases, with 15 bases between them. CDR1 and CDR2 (germline): DFQATT, SNEGSKA (reference sequence).